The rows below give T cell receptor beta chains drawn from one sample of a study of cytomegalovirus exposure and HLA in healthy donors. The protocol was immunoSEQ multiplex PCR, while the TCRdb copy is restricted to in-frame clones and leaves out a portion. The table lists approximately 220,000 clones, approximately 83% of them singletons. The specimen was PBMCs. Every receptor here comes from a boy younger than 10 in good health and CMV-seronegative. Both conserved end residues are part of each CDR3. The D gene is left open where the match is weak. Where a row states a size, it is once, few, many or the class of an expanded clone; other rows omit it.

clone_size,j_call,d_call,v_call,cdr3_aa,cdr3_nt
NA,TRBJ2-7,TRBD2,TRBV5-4,CASSLDLAGEQYF,TGTGCCAGCAGCTTGGACCTAGCGGGGGAGCAGTACTTC
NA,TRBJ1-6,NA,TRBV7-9,CASSSGNSPLHF,TGTGCCAGCAGCTCCGGTAATTCACCCCTCCACTTT
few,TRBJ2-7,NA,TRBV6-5,CASSQRGGRYEQYF,TGTGCCAGCAGTCAAAGGGGGGGCCGCTACGAGCAGTACTTC
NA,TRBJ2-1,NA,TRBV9,CASSPRSPPPNNEQFF,TGTGCCAGCAGCCCCAGATCACCCCCCCCAAACAATGAGCAGTTCTTC
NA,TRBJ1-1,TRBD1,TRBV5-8,CASSSRDRATEAFF,TGTGCCAGCAGCTCTAGAGACAGGGCCACTGAAGCTTTCTTT
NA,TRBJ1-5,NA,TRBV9,CASSESPNQPQHF,TGTGCCAGCAGCGAATCCCCAAATCAGCCCCAGCATTTT
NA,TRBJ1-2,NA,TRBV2,CASSEVVSGNYGYTF,TGTGCCAGCAGTGAAGTGGTATCGGGTAACTATGGCTACACCTTC
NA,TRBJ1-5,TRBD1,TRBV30,CAWSLTTGANQPQHF,TGTGCCTGGAGTTTGACGACAGGGGCGAATCAGCCCCAGCATTTT
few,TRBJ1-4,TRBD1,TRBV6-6,CASRQGQGLEKLFF,TGTGCCAGCAGACAGGGACAGGGTCTAGAAAAACTGTTTTTT
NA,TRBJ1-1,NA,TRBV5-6,CASNIKVGGPAEAFF,TGTGCCAGCAACATCAAGGTCGGGGGGCCCGCTGAAGCTTTCTTT
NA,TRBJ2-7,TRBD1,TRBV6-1,CASSEGQGAKYEQYF,TGTGCCAGCAGTGAGGGACAGGGGGCGAAGTATGAGCAGTACTTC
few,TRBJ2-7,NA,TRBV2,CASSDNSRYEQYF,TGTGCCAGCAGTGACAACAGTCGCTACGAGCAGTACTTC
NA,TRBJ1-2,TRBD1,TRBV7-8,CASSTDRGQGYTF,TGTGCCAGCAGCACCGACAGGGGGCAAGGCTACACCTTC
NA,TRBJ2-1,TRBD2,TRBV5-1,CASSSSSLAGSYNEQFF,TGCGCCAGCAGCTCCTCCAGCTTAGCGGGTTCCTACAATGAGCAGTTCTTC
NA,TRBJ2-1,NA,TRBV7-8,CASSLRPGNEQFF,TGTGCCAGCAGCTTAAGACCGGGCAATGAGCAGTTCTTC
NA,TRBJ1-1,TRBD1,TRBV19,CASSIATGAEAFF,TGTGCCAGTAGTATAGCTACAGGGGCTGAAGCTTTCTTT
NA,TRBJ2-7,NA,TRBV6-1,CASRLTVSSYEQYF,TGTGCCAGCAGATTGACAGTAAGCTCCTACGAGCAGTACTTC
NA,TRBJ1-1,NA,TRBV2,CASSVGGEAFF,TGTGCCAGCAGTGTGGGCGGGGAAGCTTTCTTT
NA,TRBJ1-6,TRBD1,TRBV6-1,CASSGGDRDSPLHF,TGTGCCAGCAGTGGGGGGGACAGGGACTCACCCCTCCACTTT
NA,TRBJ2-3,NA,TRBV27,CASSLGGRIVDTQYF,TGTGCCAGCAGTTTGGGGGGGCGGATAGTAGATACGCAGTATTTT
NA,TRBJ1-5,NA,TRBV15,CATSRKRQDGNQPQHF,TGTGCCACCAGCAGAAAACGACAGGACGGCAATCAGCCCCAGCATTTT
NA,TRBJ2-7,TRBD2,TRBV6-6,CASSYSPTGGPNEQYF,TGTGCCAGCAGTTACTCGCCGACGGGAGGGCCAAACGAGCAGTACTTC
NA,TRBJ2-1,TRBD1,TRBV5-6,CASSLGPDRGLWNEQFF,TGTGCCAGCAGCTTGGGGCCGGACAGGGGGCTTTGGAATGAGCAGTTCTTC
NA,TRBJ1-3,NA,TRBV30,CAWDTGSGNTIYF,TGTGCCTGGGATACAGGGTCCGGAAACACCATATATTTT
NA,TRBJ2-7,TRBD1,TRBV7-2,CASSQRDRPPYEQYF,TGTGCCAGCAGCCAACGGGACAGACCCCCCTACGAGCAGTACTTC
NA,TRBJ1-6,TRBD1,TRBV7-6,CASSLGTTGDFSYNSPLHF,TGTGCCAGCAGCTTAGGTACGACAGGGGACTTCTCCTATAATTCACCCCTCCACTTT
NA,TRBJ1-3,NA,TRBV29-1,CSVEQGTGNTIYF,TGCAGCGTTGAACAGGGGACTGGAAACACCATATATTTT
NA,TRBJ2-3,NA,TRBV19,CASSMEGRDTQYF,TGTGCCAGTAGTATGGAGGGCCGTGATACGCAGTATTTT
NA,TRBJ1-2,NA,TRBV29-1,CSAAGGWVDYGYTF,TGCAGCGCCGCGGGCGGGTGGGTCGACTATGGCTACACCTTC
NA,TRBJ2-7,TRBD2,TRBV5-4,CASSLVERGGVYEQYF,TGTGCCAGCAGCTTGGTCGAGCGGGGGGGCGTGTACGAGCAGTACTTC
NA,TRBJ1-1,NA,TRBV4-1,CASSQTDRNTEAFF,TGCGCCAGCAGCCAAACCGACAGAAACACTGAAGCTTTCTTT